This T cell receptor beta chain was sequenced for a study of blood T cell dynamics during melanoma immunotherapy. Data came from immunoSEQ multiplex PCR; TCRdb stores just in-frame clones and leaves some out. Among 5,000 to 6,500 clones listed, about 90% were seen once. Sample time point: pre-treatment baseline. Blood was drawn before treatment and at week 3 after checkpoint blockade. Patients had no prior systemic cancer treatment, immunosuppressants or other active cancers. Specimen: blood, collected from a patient treated with checkpoint blockade. This clonotype was sampled from a human donor with melanoma.

The CDR3 sequence is CASSQDTNTEAFF. The CDR3 region has the DNA TGTGCCAGCAGCCAAGATACGAACACTGAAGCTTTCTTT. The gene calls are TRBV14 and TRBJ1-1; D remains ambiguous. In germline, CDR1 is SGHDN, CDR2 FVKESK. Trimming stripped 0 bases from V and 1 base from J, with 3 bases between. The CDR3 contains 13 residues.